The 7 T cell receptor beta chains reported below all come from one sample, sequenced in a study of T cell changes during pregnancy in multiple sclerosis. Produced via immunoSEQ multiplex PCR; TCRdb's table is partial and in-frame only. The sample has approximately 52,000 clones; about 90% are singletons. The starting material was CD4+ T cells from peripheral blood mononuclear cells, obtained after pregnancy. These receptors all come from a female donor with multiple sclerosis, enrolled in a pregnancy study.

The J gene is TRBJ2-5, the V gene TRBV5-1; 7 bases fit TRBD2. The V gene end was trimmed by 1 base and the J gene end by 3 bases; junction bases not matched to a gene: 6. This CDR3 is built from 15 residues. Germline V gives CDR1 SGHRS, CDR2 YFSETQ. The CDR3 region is CASSLSGGGKETQYF. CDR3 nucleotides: TGCGCCAGCAGCTTGTCCGGCGGGGGAAAAGAGACCCAGTACTTC.

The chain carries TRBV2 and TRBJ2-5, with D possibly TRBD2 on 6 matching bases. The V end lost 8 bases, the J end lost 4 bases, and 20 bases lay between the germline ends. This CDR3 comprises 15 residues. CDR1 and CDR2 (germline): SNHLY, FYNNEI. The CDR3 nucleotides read TGTGCCAGCGGGGTGGTTCGGGTCGGGGGAGAGACCCAGTACTTC. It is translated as CASGVVRVGGETQYF.

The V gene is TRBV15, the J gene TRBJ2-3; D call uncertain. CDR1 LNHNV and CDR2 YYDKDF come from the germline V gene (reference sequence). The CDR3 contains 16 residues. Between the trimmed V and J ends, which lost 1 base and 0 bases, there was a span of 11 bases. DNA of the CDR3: TGTGCCACCAGCAGAGCCCCCAGTCCTAGCACAGATACGCAGTATTTT. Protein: CATSRAPSPSTDTQYF. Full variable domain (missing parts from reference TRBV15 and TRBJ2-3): DAMVIQNPRYQVTQFGKPVTLSCSQTLNHNVMYWYQQKSSQAPKLLFHYYDKDFNNEADTPDNFQSRRPNTSFCFLDIRSPGLGDTAMYLCATSRAPSPSTDTQYFGPGTRLTVL.

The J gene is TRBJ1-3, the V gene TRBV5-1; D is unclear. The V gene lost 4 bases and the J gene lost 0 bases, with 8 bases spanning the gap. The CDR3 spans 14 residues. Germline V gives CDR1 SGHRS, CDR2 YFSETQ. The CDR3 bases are TGCGCCAGCAGCCCTCGGAGCTCTGGAAACACCATATATTTT. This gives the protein CASSPRSSGNTIYF.

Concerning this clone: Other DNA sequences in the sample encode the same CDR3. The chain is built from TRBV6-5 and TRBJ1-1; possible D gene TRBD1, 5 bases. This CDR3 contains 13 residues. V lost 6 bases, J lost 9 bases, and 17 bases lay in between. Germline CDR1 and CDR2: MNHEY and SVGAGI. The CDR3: CASSPTLQGKAFF. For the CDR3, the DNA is TGTGCCAGCAGCCCCACTCTCCAGGGTAAAGCTTTCTTT.

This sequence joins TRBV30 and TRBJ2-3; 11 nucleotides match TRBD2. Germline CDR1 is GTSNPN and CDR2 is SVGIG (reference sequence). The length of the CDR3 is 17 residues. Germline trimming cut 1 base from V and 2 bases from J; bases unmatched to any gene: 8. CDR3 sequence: CAWSGTSGRMFTDTQYF. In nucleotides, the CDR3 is TGTGCCTGGAGTGGAACTAGCGGGAGAATGTTCACAGATACGCAGTATTTT.

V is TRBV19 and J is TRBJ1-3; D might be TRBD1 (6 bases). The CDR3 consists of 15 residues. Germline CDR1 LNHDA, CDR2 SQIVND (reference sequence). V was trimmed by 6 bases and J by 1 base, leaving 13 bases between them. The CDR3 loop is CASSLQGRSGNTIYF. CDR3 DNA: TGTGCCAGTAGCCTACAGGGACGATCTGGAAACACCATATATTTT. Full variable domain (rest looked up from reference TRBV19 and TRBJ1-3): DGGITQSPKYLFRKEGQNVTLSCEQNLNHDAMYWYRQDPGQGLRLIYYSQIVNDFQKGDIAEGYSVSREKKESFPLTVTSAQKNPTAFYLCASSLQGRSGNTIYFGEGSWLTVV.